Listed here is a single T cell receptor (beta chain). This sample is part of a study of blood T cell repertoires in COVID-19. Germline V lookup: CDR1 MDHEN, CDR2 SYDVKM. Trimming cost V 2 bases and J 5 bases, with 16 bases left between them. This CDR3 has 16 amino acids. Clones were read by immunoSEQ multiplex PCR, and TCRdb kept only the in-frame ones, dropping some. The table shows about 140,000 clones, with roughly 80% occurring only once. This TCR was sampled from a man aged 35 to 55 with acute COVID-19. The sample was PBMCs or T cells enriched from blood (not recorded which). This chain joins TRBV28 and TRBJ1-5; a possible D gene is TRBD1 (6 bases). Here the CDR3 DNA reads TGTGCCAGCAGTTTAGCCACCGGGACATTTCATCAGCCCCAGCATTTT. Translation gives CASSLATGTFHQPQHF. The full variable domain, in which reference TRBV28 and TRBJ1-5 provide the parts outside the CDR3, is DVKVTQSSRYLVKRTGEKVFLECVQDMDHENMFWYRQDPGLGLRLIYFSYDVKMKEKGDIPEGYSVSREKKERFSLILESASTNQTSMYLCASSLATGTFHQPQHFGDGTRLSIL.